This TCR beta chain comes out of a study of blood T cell repertoires in COVID-19 (TCRdb year 2020). Regarding the research as a whole: Collaborator samples came from the United States, Italy and Spain and covered acute and convalescent phases of COVID-19. Where HLA class I and class II types were available, the types were taken from metadata supplied by the sample provider, not from assay-based typing. The sample metadata nearly always contained a de-identified subject ID, COVID-19 status, age in years and sex. The prospective study material was composed of cDNA or gDNA derived from T cells, B-cell-depleted T cells, or PBMCs. Samples came from the ongoing ImmuneRACE study (first 160 participants) plus 1,254 subjects from 6 global collaborators. The repertoires were made available in a free public database intended to serve as a resource for research on the immune response to SARS-CoV-2. Subjects who had been exposed to COVID-19, were actively infected with it, or had recovered from it provided the deeply sampled blood TCRbeta repertoires that made up the dataset.

CDR1 and CDR2 are drawn from the germline V gene: MDHEN, SYDVKM. Ends trimmed: V by 2 bases, J by 2 bases; bases unmatched to a gene: 5. Spanning cysteine to phenylalanine, the CDR3 consists of 16 amino acids. Only CDR3 DNA is held: 48 bases, read in frame from base 1. What the work shows at the level of the full study, not this receptor alone: Clinical and demographic metadata were provided uncurated, with the amount varying by source and participant.

Whole blood was collected in K2EDTA tubes by collaborating institutions according to the institutions' own protocols. For TCRbeta analysis, collaborators shipped samples in one of three forms: frozen whole blood, isolated PBMCs, or DNA extracted from either of those sample types. Details on this clone: Its antigen is not yet known. Per-base qualities were not stored, and no clone one base away is much larger.

TCRbeta CDR3 regions were amplified from genomic DNA using the immunoSEQ Assay, a bias-controlled multiplex PCR. As for the original processing: Nucleated cell counts per sample were estimated from amplification of reference gene primers within the assay. To quantify the absolute abundance of each unique TCRbeta CDR3 rearrangement, sequence reads were collapsed and filtered. For each sample, productive Simpson clonality was calculated by taking the square root of Simpson's diversity index across productive rearrangements. TCRdb retrieved this table from immuneACCESS and kept in-frame rearrangements only. Not all clones are present; in checked studies, unresolved V genes account for under half, and no reason is known for the remainder. V and J calls and clone size come straight from that table; D and trimming were deduced from the DNA. The sample table holds 25,000 to 30,000 clones, of which approximately 88% were seen once. The top ten clones comprise about 17% of the sample.

In this chain, TRBV28 is recombined with TRBJ2-5, and 10 bases in between align with TRBD1. The TCR was taken from a human donor in a cohort sampled during active COVID-19. Sequencing was done on a sample of peripheral blood. In nucleotide form, the sequence is TGTGCCAGCAGTTTACTAGGACAGGGGGAACAAGAGACCCAGTACTTC. It is translated as CASSLLGQGEQETQYF.